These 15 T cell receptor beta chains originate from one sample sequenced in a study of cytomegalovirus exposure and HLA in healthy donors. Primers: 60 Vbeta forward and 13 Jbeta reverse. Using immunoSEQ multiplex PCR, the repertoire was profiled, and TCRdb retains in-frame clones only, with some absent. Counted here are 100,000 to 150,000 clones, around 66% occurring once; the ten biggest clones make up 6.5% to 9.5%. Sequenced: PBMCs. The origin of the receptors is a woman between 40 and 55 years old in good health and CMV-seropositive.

In DNA, the CDR3 is TGTGCCACCCTAACAGGGGGCGCAGGGGAAGAGACCCAGTACTTC. This codes for CATLTGGAGEETQYF. The V and J genes are TRBV28 and TRBJ2-5; 9 bases map to TRBD1. CDR3 length: 15 amino acids. Per germline, CDR1 MDHEN and CDR2 SYDVKM. The V segment lost 10 bases and the J segment 3 bases; nucleotides outside the gene matches: 12.

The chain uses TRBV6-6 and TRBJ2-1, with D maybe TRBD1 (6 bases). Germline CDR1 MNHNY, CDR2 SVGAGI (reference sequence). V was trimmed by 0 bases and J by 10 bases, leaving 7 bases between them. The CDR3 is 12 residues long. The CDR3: CASSYSTGEQFF. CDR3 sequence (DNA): TGTGCCAGCAGTTACTCGACAGGAGAGCAGTTCTTC.

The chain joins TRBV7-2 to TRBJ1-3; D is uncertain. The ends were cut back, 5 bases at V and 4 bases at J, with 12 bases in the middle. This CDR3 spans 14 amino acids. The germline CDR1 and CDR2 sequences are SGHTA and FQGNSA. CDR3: CASSPPDTGNTIYF. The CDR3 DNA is TGTGCCAGCAGCCCGCCTGACACAGGAAACACCATATATTTT.

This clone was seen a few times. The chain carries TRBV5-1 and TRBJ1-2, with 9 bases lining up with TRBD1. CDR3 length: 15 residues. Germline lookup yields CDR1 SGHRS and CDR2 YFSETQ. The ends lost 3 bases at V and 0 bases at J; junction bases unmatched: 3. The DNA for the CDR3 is TGCGCCAGCAGCTGGGGACAGGGACCTAACTATGGCTACACCTTC. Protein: CASSWGQGPNYGYTF.

The CDR3, as DNA: TGTGCCAGCAGTTACTCGAGCGGGGTGCAGCAGTTCTTC. Amino acid sequence: CASSYSSGVQQFF. V is TRBV6-7 and J is TRBJ2-1, with 7 positions matching TRBD2. TRBV6-7 belongs to the ORF category, with a function that is uncertain. The V and J ends lost 0 bases and 11 bases, in that order; junction bases with no gene match: 4. The CDR3 has 13 amino acids.

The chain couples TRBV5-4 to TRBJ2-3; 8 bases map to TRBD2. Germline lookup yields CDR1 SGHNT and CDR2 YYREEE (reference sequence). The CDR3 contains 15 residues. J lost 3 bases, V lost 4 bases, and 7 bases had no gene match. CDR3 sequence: CASSTAGGRTDTQYF. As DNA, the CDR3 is TGTGCCAGCAGCACCGCGGGGGGCCGGACAGATACGCAGTATTTT.

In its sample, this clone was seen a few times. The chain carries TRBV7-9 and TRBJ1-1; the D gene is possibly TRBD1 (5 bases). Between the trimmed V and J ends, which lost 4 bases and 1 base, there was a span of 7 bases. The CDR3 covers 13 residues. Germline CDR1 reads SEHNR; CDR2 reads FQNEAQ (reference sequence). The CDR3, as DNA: TGTGCCAGCAGCTCCCAGGGGAACACTGAAGCTTTCTTT. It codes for CASSSQGNTEAFF.

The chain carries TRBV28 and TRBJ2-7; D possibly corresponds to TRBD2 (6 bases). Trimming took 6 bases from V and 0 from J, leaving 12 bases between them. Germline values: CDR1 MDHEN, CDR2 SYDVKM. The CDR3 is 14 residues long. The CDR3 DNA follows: TGTGCCAGCAGGGGGGGTTCAAGCTCCTACGAGCAGTACTTC. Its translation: CASRGGSSSYEQYF.

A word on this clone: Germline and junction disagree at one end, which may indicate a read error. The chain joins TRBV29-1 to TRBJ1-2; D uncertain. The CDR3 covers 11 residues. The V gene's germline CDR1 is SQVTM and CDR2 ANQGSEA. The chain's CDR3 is CSVRVGDGYPF. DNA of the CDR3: TGCAGCGTCCGGGTCGGAGATGGCTACCCCTTC.

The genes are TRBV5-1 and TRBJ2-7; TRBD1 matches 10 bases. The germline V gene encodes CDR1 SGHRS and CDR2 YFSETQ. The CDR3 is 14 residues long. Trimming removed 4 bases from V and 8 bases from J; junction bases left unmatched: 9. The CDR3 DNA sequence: TGCGCCAGCAGCGCCCGGGACAGGGGCACCCAGCAGTACTTC. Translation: CASSARDRGTQQYF.

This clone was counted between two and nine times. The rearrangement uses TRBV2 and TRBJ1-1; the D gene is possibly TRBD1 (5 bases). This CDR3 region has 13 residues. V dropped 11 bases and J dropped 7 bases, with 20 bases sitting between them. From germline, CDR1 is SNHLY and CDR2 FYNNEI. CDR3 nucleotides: TGTGCCGGCCAACAGGAAAACTGGGGTGAAGCTTTCTTT. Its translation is CAGQQENWGEAFF.

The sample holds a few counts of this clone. The CDR3 reads CASSSGSSEKLFF. CDR3 sequence (DNA): TGTGCCAGCAGTTCCGGGTCAAGTGAAAAACTGTTTTTT. The chain links TRBV6-1 to TRBJ1-4; no definite D call. V was shortened by 5 bases and J by 7 bases, with 11 bases between the two germline ends. Germline V gene sequence: CDR1 MNHNS, CDR2 SASEGT. The length of the CDR3 is 13 residues.

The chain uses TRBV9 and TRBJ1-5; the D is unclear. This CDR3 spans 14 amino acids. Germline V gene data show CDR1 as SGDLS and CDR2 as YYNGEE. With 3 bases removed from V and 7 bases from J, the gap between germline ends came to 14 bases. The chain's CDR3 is CASSAGGGQQPQHF. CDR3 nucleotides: TGTGCCAGCAGCGCCGGCGGCGGGCAGCAGCCCCAGCATTTT.

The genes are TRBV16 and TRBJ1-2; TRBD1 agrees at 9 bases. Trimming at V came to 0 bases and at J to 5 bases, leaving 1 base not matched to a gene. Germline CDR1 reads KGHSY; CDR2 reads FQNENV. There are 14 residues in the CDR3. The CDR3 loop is CASSQSGTGYGYTF. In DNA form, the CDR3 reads TGTGCCAGCAGCCAATCCGGGACAGGGTATGGCTACACCTTC.

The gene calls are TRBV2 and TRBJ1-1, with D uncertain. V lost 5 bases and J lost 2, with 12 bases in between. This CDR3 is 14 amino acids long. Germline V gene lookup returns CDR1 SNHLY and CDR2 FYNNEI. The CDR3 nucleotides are TGTGCCAGCAGTCGAAGGAGTATAAACACTGAAGCTTTCTTT. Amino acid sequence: CASSRRSINTEAFF.